Sequencing of this T cell receptor (beta chain) was carried out in a study of cytomegalovirus exposure and HLA in healthy donors (dated by TCRdb to the late 2010s). With respect to the entire study: According to an earlier analysis of a few hundred of the donors, 150 million to 200 million T cells yielded approximately 120 million unique TCR beta sequences and about 300 Gb of sequence data. About 280 gigabases of sequencing data and approximately 85 million unique TCR sequences were included in an early release covering about 620 HLA-typed donors. Among the roughly 400 genotyped donors, under 90% belonged to the genetic ancestry cluster associated with self-reported Caucasian donors. The study aimed to test whether cataloging public T cell receptors could reveal signatures of past pathogen exposure. The study profiled the T cell repertoires of more than 500 subjects by immunosequencing and related them to cytomegalovirus serostatus. Besides the first cohort of roughly 640 subjects, a separate validation cohort made up of 120 different subjects was used. To predict cytomegalovirus infection status, the study brought together high-throughput TCR immunosequencing, statistical association of individual TCRs with disease status, and machine learning. A later analysis re-analyzed previously published TCR beta repertoires from 660 or so donors and added high-resolution HLA genotyping to study TCR occurrence patterns. In the later analysis, no new phenotypic data were used to find candidate immune exposures; instead, reliance was placed on TCR beta sequences and their occurrence across donors. In an earlier analysis of 587 of the donors, high-throughput TCR beta sequencing was used to judge whether each TCR beta V gene segment behaved as functional or pseudogenic. Donor age, sex, ethnicity and CMV serostatus were collected together with the repertoire data. A later genetic analysis used genome-wide SNP genotypes for about 65% of the roughly 700 donors, treating that subset as a discovery cohort. All discovery cohort repertoires had been generated using a single sequencing platform. Both class I and class II loci were covered by HLA typing, at four-digit resolution. Typing coverage differed by locus: A, B, C, DRB1 and DQB1 were typed in roughly 620-630 donors, DQA1 in about 500, DPA1 in 600 to 610, and DPB1 in roughly 470. Roughly five DR-DQ haplotypes were treated as single units for association and clustering because of strong linkage in the cohort. Across some 400 genotyped donors of the cohort, an average of about 240,000 unique TCR beta nucleotide sequences per donor were sequenced, and around 19% of those sequences were non-productive.

The cohort consisted of 600 to 700 healthy bone marrow donors. At the time of sampling, every cohort member was nominally healthy, though immune exposures that went unrecorded were likely present. The donor was CMV seronegative and was included in the group of hundreds of seronegative cohort members. A peripheral blood sample was provided by each donor, and peripheral blood mononuclear cells were used for TCR beta sequencing. The Qiagen DNeasy Blood Extraction Kit was used to extract genomic DNA from the blood cell samples. General findings and caveats noted by the study authors: A later genetic analysis associated a missense DCLRE1C variant with V-gene and J-gene trimming of TCR beta chains, and an independent cohort replicated the association. Compared with the 666-donor mean, donors in an Asian-associated ancestry cluster had fewer N-insertions in productive TCRs, according to a later genetic analysis. Some IMGT-functional V segments, including TRBV6-2 and TRBV6-3, could not be distinguished by the 87-base-pair reads and were therefore excluded. In a later analysis, 15,000 to 20,000 TCR beta sequences were associated with specific HLA alleles at a false discovery rate of 0.05. Assigning TCR associations to individual alleles was difficult when HLA alleles, especially DR and DQ, strongly co-occurred. Because HLA typing was unavailable for some donors at each locus, only the typed subset was used in association tests. In the study, approximately 160 TCR beta chains were listed as associated with cytomegalovirus. Only TCR beta chains were sequenced in this cohort, and the absence of alpha or paired-chain data limited detectable features. In a later analysis, TCR association rates were found to vary across HLA loci, with the most associated TCRs seen for DRB1 alleles and the fewest for HLA-C alleles. Because counts were too low, 15 to 20 rarely observed V segments, including chromosome 9 orphons, were excluded from the earlier analysis of around 590 of the donors. Cytomegalovirus status was reported to be diagnosed by the classifier with high specificity and sensitivity in both the original and validation cohorts. A further reported finding was that TCR beta sequences accurately predicted the HLA-A and HLA-B alleles for most subjects in the first cohort. In a later analysis, HLA-associated TCR beta chains were found to be more clonally expanded and to have lower generation probabilities than equally common non-associated chains. The only immune exposure information available for the cohort was CMV serostatus. Roughly uniform sequencing depth across donors was assumed in presence/absence analyses, although this assumption may not hold. Linkage disequilibrium might explain the correlated functional status among segregating V segments, but an unknown experimental factor could not be ruled out. A few of the identified cytomegalovirus-associated TCR beta chains were confirmed in vitro to be specific for cytomegalovirus antigens. In an earlier analysis of under 600 of the donors, most TCR beta V segments were observed in productive rearrangements about 87% or about 30% of the time, broadly matching IMGT annotations. Most TCR sequences were seen in very few donors, while some public TCRs were found in many individuals. According to a later analysis, most CMV-associated TCR beta chains appeared to be HLA-restricted, and the HLA associations seemed to be driven largely by CMV exposure. A cluster of highly shared sequence variants was judged likely to represent a technical artifact of the sequencing pipeline. The authors suggested that the approach could potentially be extended to other disease states and immunological phenotypes. A later analysis reported that several top co-occurrence clusters appeared linked to parvovirus B19, influenza, CMV and Epstein-Barr virus.

CDR1 and CDR2 were assigned from the germline V gene as SGDLS and YYNGEE. Trimming accounts for 3 bases at V and 5 bases at J, while the number of junction bases matched to no gene is 6. The CDR3, from cysteine to phenylalanine, totals 14 residues. Only the CDR3 DNA stays, 42 bases, in frame from base 1. Worth noting for this clone: Its antigen remains undetermined. Per-nucleotide qualities are absent, and no much larger clonotype sits a single base away. Other DNA sequences from this sample encode an identical CDR3 as well.

Library method: the immunoSEQ multiplex PCR assay. For the multiplex PCR, a mixture combining 60 forward primers for TCR Vbeta segments and 13 reverse primers for TCR Jbeta segments was used. The CDR3 region of rearranged TCR beta genes was amplified from genomic DNA with a multiplex PCR assay. The amplified TCR beta libraries were sequenced on the Illumina HiSeq System as 87-base-pair reads. The study's processing was this. A later analysis tallied around 82 million unique TCR beta chains across the approximately 670 repertoires, and approximately 9.9 million of those chains were shared by two or more donors. A nearest-neighbor algorithm error-corrected the raw reads and collapsed the reads into unique sequences, merging closely related sequences to remove PCR and sequencing errors. Alignment of CDR3 sequences to IMGT reference sequences was used to assign V, D and J gene segments. For a sequence to be retained, at least a six-nucleotide match to both a V gene segment and a J gene segment was required. Rearrangements were classified as productive when the CDR3 lacked stop codons and remained in frame with V and J, and all other rearrangements were classified as non-productive. Following IMGT convention, CDR3 was defined as the stretch from the second conserved V-encoded cysteine up to the conserved J-encoded phenylalanine. The earlier analysis of 587 of the donors excluded sequences that lacked an unambiguous match to a single V gene segment. In an earlier analysis of around 600 of the donors, V segments were called functional above 56.7% productive rearrangements and were called segregating when the between-donor standard deviation exceeded 5%. A statistical classification framework was developed to diagnose cytomegalovirus status using the catalog of TCR beta chain sequences. A later analysis assigned V and J genes by comparing TCR nucleotide sequences with IMGT/GENE-DB human TR gene sequences. Using the TCRdist pipeline, a later analysis assigned CDR3 sequences along with most-parsimonious VDJ recombination scenarios. In a later analysis, each TCR beta chain was defined by its CDR3 amino acid sequence together with its V-gene family, and reads without a unique V-gene family were excluded. As a way to deal with suspected cross-contamination and a sequencing artifact, a later analysis dropped 450 to 600 nucleotide sequences that were highly shared and had low generation probability. A later analysis calculated a clonal expansion index for each public chain from normalized within-repertoire ranks of inferred template counts. In a later analysis, generation probabilities were computed with a VDJ recombination model fitted to out-of-frame rearrangements, and the resulting probabilities were checked against IGoR. Hypergeometric tests were used in a later analysis to score TCR-TCR, TCR-HLA and TCR-CMV co-occurrence, with a repertoire-size bias correction applied to the TCR pairs. To estimate false discovery rates, a later analysis permuted the HLA or CMV assignments 20 times. In a later analysis, co-occurring TCRs were grouped using DBSCAN, and TCRdist sequence similarity was added for clustering within HLA-allele-positive subsets. For co-occurrence clustering, repertoires with fewer than 30,000 or more than 120,000 public chains were excluded, along with 4 to 6 repertoires with anomalous nucleotide sharing. In its TCRdb copy, this immuneACCESS table keeps in-frame sequences only and misses some clones. Where compared with another copy, unresolved V genes explain less than half of these, and the others have no known cause. D and trimming come from the DNA, and the V and J calls and clone size come from that table. A total of about 120,000 clones appear in this sample, over 75% of them only once. The ten largest clones take up approximately 2% of the sample.

The sample was PBMCs. This TCR derives from a man aged 40-50 years in good health and CMV-seronegative. The chain couples TRBV9 to TRBJ1-1; TRBD1 matches 8 bases in the middle. DNA sequence: TGTGCCAGCAGCGAGCAGGGGGCAGGGACTGAAGCTTTCTTT. Its product reads: CASSEQGAGTEAFF.